These T cell receptor beta chains were read from a single sample in a study of tumor-infiltrating lymphocytes in primary liver carcinoma. TCRdb analysed the multiplex PCR reads with MiXCR anew, one entry per CDR3 protein. In the table there are fewer than 200,000 distinct CDR3 sequences, around four fifths of which are singletons. Sequenced sample: tumor tissue from primary liver carcinoma. The source is a middle-aged man with primary liver carcinoma and hepatitis B virus infection. CDR3s include the opening cysteine and the closing phenylalanine or tryptophan. D genes are given only for firm matches. Rows give clone size only sometimes, using once, few, many, or a class for an expanded clone.

cdr3_aa,cdr3_nt,d_call,clone_size,cdr3_length,v_call,j_call
CASNPRSPTRGGSTGKLFF,TGCGCCAGCAACCCCCGAAGCCCGACAAGGGGCGGCTCCACCGGGAAGCTGTTTTTT,NA,few,19,TRBV4-3,TRBJ2-2
CASSQDWGAHRETQYF,TGTGCCAGCAGCCAAGATTGGGGAGCTCACCGAGAGACTCAGTACTTC,NA,NA,16,TRBV4-1,TRBJ2-5
CASSQDGGVIGELFF,TGTGCCAGCAGCCAAGATGGGGGAGTCATCGGGGAGCTCTTTTTT,NA,NA,15,TRBV4-2,TRBJ2-2
CSGSLAGIETQYF,TGTTCCGGCAGCTTAGCAGGGATAGAGACCCAGTACTTC,NA,once,13,TRBV7-9,TRBJ2-5
CTSNPGVAGTDTLYF,TGTACCAGCAACCCAGGAGTAGCGGGAACAGATACTCTGTATTTT,TRBD2,NA,15,TRBV6-5,TRBJ2-3
CASSQVHLVADAQYF,TGTGCCAGCAGCCAAGTTCACCTAGTCGCAGATGCGCAGTATTTT,NA,NA,15,TRBV4-2,TRBJ2-3
CSSSFIGGFQAEQYF,TGCTCCAGCAGCTTTATAGGGGGGTTTCAGGCCGAGCAGTACTTC,NA,NA,15,TRBV5-1,TRBJ2-7
CASSVGRSYQQYF,TGTGCCAGCAGCGTGGGACGGTCCTACCAGCAATACTTC,NA,NA,13,TRBV11-3,TRBJ2-7
CASSQERSSGILYKQFF,TGCGCCAGCAGCCAAGAAAGGTCTAGCGGGATCTTGTATAAGCAGTTCTTC,TRBD2,NA,17,TRBV4-3,TRBJ2-1
CASTQDWATGGEQFF,TGTGCCAGCACCCAAGATTGGGCTACCGGCGGCGAGCAGTTCTTC,NA,NA,15,TRBV4-2,TRBJ2-1
CTSSGTSIYTGELFF,TGTACCAGCAGTGGGACTAGCATCTACACCGGGGAGCTGTTTTTC,TRBD2,NA,15,TRBV5-6,TRBJ2-2
CAGSEGTTGSNEQFF,TGTGCCGGCAGCGAAGGGACTACCGGGAGCAATGAGCAGTTCTTC,TRBD2,NA,15,TRBV6-1,TRBJ2-1
CASSLLGYEQYF,TGTGCCAGCAGTCTCTTAGGGTACGAGCAGTACTTC,NA,NA,12,TRBV7-2,TRBJ2-7
CVSSTDRGRLNIEAFF,TGTGTCAGCAGCACCGACAGGGGGCGATTAAACATTGAAGCTTTCTTT,TRBD1,NA,16,TRBV5-4,TRBJ1-1
CPNSLGDTGWAQPQHF,TGTCCCAACAGCTTAGGAGACACGGGTTGGGCTCAGCCCCAGCATTTT,NA,NA,16,TRBV11-2,TRBJ1-5
CAISQPGLAGDRGQFF,TGTGCCATCAGCCAGCCGGGACTAGCGGGAGATAGGGGGCAGTTTTTC,TRBD2,NA,16,TRBV4-2,TRBJ2-1
CSIGAEWGMNTEAFF,TGCAGCATTGGGGCGGAGTGGGGTATGAACACTGAAGCTTTCTTT,NA,NA,15,TRBV29-1,TRBJ1-1
CASSYFTQGQVPSF,TGTGCCAGTAGTTACTTTACGCAGGGACAGGTCCCGTCCTTC,TRBD1,NA,14,TRBV6-2/TRBV6-3,TRBJ2-1
CSVGPGWRMITEAFF,TGCAGCGTTGGACCCGGGTGGCGTATGATCACTGAAGCTTTCTTT,NA,NA,15,TRBV29-1,TRBJ1-1
CASSSIPGQGAREHYF,TGTGCCAGCAGTTCTATCCCGGGACAGGGGGCGCGTGAGCATTACTTC,TRBD1,NA,16,TRBV6-6,TRBJ2-7
CVSSGGGEQFF,TGCGTCAGCAGTGGAGGGGGAGAGCAGTTCTTC,NA,NA,11,TRBV10-2,TRBJ2-1
CASSPRGWGDEQYF,TGTGCCAGTAGTCCCAGGGGGTGGGGCGACGAGCAGTACTTC,TRBD1,NA,14,TRBV12-3/TRBV12-4,TRBJ2-7
CSARDGMLYGYTF,TGCAGTGCTCGGGACGGGATGCTTTATGGCTACACCTTC,NA,NA,13,TRBV20-1,TRBJ1-2
CSVWTPSSYNEQFF,TGTAGCGTCTGGACTCCGAGCTCCTACAATGAGCAGTTCTTC,NA,NA,14,TRBV29-1,TRBJ2-1
CSVEKGQGDRNYGYTF,TGCAGCGTTGAAAAAGGTCAGGGGGACAGGAACTATGGATACACCTTC,TRBD1,NA,16,TRBV29-1,TRBJ1-2
CSMPEGSGEQFF,TGCAGCATGCCTGAGGGGAGCGGGGAGCAGTTTTTT,TRBD2,NA,12,TRBV29-1,TRBJ2-2
CSAVGASSTDTQYF,TGCAGCGCTGTAGGGGCTAGTTCTACAGATACGCAGTATTTT,NA,NA,14,TRBV29-1,TRBJ2-3
CASSVENRGGANVLTF,TGTGCCAGTAGCGTAGAGAACAGGGGTGGGGCCAACGTCCTGACTTTC,TRBD1,NA,16,TRBV9,TRBJ2-6
CASSLMGNYGYTF,TGTGCCAGCAGTTTGATGGGAAACTATGGCTACACCTTC,NA,many,13,TRBV28,TRBJ1-2
CSARTLAGSSLTGELFF,TGCAGTGCTAGAACGCTAGCGGGATCTTCTCTAACCGGGGAGCTGTTTTTT,TRBD2,NA,17,TRBV20-1,TRBJ2-2
CASSGRDRGNQPQHF,TGTGCCAGCAGTGGAAGGGACAGGGGGAATCAGCCCCAGCATTTT,TRBD1,many,15,TRBV12-3/TRBV12-4,TRBJ1-5
CSVGGRANTEAFF,TGCAGCGTTGGGGGGAGGGCGAACACTGAAGCTTTCTTT,NA,many,13,TRBV29-1,TRBJ1-1
CGSSRRTSGSTDTQYF,TGTGGCAGCAGCCGTCGGACCAGCGGGAGCACAGATACGCAATATTTT,TRBD2,NA,16,TRBV12-3/TRBV12-4,TRBJ2-3
CASRSGLAHENEQFF,TGTGCCAGCAGGTCGGGACTGGCGCACGAAAATGAGCAGTTCTTC,NA,NA,15,TRBV5-5,TRBJ2-1
CASSKQGANNSPLHF,TGTGCCAGCAGCAAACAGGGAGCGAATAATTCACCCCTCCACTTT,NA,many,15,TRBV6-5,TRBJ1-6
CASSFPMTSGIINIQYF,TGTGCCAGCAGCTTTCCCATGACTAGCGGAATCATAAACATTCAGTACTTC,TRBD2,NA,17,TRBV11-1,TRBJ2-4
CAGRKGDWTANTGELFF,TGTGCCGGCAGAAAAGGGGATTGGACGGCGAACACCGGGGAGCTGTTTTTT,NA,NA,17,TRBV11-2,TRBJ2-2
CVSSLAAGREGRTDAQYF,TGTGTCAGCAGCTTGGCAGCAGGGCGGGAGGGCCGTACAGATGCGCAGTATTTT,TRBD2,NA,18,TRBV5-6,TRBJ2-3
CASSLEETAAYEQYF,TGTGCCAGCAGCCTCGAAGAGACAGCAGCTTACGAGCAGTACTTC,NA,NA,15,TRBV4-3,TRBJ2-7
CPSTKGIEQYF,TGTCCTAGCACAAAAGGGATTGAGCAGTACTTC,NA,NA,11,TRBV11-2,TRBJ2-7
CASSQDASGILNEQFF,TGTGCCAGCAGCCAGGACGCTAGCGGGATATTGAATGAGCAGTTCTTC,TRBD2,once,16,TRBV4-3,TRBJ2-1
CASSEGGKLSF,TGCGCCAGCTCAGAGGGAGGAAAACTGTCCTTT,NA,NA,11,TRBV10-1,TRBJ1-4
CASSLWTGGFGDTEAFF,TGTGCCAGCAGTTTATGGACAGGAGGCTTTGGGGACACTGAAGCTTTCTTT,TRBD1,NA,17,TRBV12-3/TRBV12-4,TRBJ1-1
CNVQVTGGKGEPYF,TGCAACGTACAAGTTACAGGGGGCAAGGGCGAGCCGTACTTC,TRBD1,NA,14,TRBV29-1,TRBJ2-7
CFSSQVRGVGETQYF,TGTTTCAGCAGCCAAGTACGGGGGGTGGGGGAGACCCAGTACTTC,TRBD2,NA,15,TRBV4-2,TRBJ2-5
CDSRFDRDQFF,TGTGACAGCAGGTTTGACAGGGACCAGTTCTTC,TRBD1,NA,11,TRBV11-1,TRBJ2-1
CASSLLHNYGYTF,TGTGCAAGCAGCTTGCTCCATAACTATGGGTACACCTTC,NA,once,13,TRBV11-1,TRBJ1-2
CPSRDILAGANEQFF,TGTCCCAGCAGAGACATACTAGCGGGAGCCAATGAGCAGTTCTTC,TRBD2,NA,15,TRBV6-1,TRBJ2-1
CASIGGLAGGTDTQYF,TGTGCCAGCATCGGGGGACTAGCGGGAGGGACAGACACGCAGTATTTT,TRBD2,NA,16,TRBV4-2,TRBJ2-3
CASSQDGLGRGANALTF,TGCGCCAGCAGCCAAGATGGGTTAGGGCGCGGGGCCAACGCCCTGACTTTC,NA,NA,17,TRBV4-3,TRBJ2-6
CANSYAVLNKQFF,TGTGCCAACAGTTACGCCGTATTAAATAAGCAGTTCTTC,NA,NA,13,TRBV6-5,TRBJ2-1